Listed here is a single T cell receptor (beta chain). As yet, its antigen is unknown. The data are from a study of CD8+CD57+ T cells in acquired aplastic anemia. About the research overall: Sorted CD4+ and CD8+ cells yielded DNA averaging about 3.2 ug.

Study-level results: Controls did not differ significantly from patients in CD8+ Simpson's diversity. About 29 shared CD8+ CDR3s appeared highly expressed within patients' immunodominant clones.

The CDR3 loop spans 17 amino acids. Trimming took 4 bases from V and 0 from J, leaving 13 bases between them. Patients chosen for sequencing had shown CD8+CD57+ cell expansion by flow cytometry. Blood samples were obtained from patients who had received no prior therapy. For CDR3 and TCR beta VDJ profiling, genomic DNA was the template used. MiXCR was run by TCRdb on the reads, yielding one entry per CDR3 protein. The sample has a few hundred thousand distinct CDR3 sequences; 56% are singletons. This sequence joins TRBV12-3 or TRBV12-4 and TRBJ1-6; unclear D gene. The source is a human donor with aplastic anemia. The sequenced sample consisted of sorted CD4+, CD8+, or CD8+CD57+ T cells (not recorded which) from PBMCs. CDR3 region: CASSWRTGSSYNSPLHF. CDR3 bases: TGTGCCAGCAGTTGGCGGACCGGCAGCTCCTATAATTCACCCCTCCACTTT.